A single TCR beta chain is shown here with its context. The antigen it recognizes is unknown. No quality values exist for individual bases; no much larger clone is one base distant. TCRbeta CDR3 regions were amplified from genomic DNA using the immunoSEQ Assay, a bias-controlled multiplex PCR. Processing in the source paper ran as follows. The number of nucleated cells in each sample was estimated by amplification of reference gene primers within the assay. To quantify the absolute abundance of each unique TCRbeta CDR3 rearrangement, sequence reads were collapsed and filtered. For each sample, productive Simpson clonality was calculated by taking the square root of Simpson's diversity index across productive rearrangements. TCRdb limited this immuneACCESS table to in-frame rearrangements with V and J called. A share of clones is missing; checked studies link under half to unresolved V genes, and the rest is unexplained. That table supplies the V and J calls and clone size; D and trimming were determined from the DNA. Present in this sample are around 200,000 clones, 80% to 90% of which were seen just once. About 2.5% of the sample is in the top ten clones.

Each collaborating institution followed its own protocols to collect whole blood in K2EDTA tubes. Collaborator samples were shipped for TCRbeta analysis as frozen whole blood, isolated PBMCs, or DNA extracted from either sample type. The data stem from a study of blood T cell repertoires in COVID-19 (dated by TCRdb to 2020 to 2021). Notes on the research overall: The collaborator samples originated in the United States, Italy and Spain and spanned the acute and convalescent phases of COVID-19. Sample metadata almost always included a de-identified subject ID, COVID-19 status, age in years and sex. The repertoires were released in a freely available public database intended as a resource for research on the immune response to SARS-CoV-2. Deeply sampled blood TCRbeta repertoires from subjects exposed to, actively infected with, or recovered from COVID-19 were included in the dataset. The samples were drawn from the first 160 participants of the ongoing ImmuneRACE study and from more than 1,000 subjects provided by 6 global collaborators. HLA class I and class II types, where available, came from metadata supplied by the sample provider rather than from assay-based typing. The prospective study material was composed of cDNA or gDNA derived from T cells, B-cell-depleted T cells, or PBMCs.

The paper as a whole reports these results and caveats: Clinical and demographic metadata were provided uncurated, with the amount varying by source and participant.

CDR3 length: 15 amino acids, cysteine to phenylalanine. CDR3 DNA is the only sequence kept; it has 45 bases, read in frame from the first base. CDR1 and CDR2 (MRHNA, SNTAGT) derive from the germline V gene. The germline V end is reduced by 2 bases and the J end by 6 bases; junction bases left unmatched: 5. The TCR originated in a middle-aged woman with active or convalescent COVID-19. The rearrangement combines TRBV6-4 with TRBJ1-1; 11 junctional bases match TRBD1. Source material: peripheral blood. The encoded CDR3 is CASSDGQGARSEAFF. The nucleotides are TGTGCCAGCAGTGACGGACAGGGGGCTCGGTCTGAAGCTTTCTTT.